These 28 T cell receptor beta chains were sequenced from one sample in a study of CD8+CD57+ T cells in acquired aplastic anemia. Profiling that covered TCR beta VDJ and CDR3 relied on genomic DNA as its template. TCRdb re-called the reads with MiXCR, one entry per CDR3 protein. The table records hundreds of thousands of distinct CDR3 sequences, roughly 68% of them present only once. The sequenced material came from sorted CD4+, CD8+, or CD8+CD57+ T cells (not recorded which) from PBMCs. The receptors were sampled from a human donor in good health, serving as a control.

Note on this clonotype: It is likely a read error, because the conserved phenylalanine at the end of the CDR3 is missing. The DNA is left out, because the CDR3 cannot be placed on it with certainty; the CDR3 is given as TCRdb lists it. The J gene is TRBJ2-1, the V gene TRBV7-2; whether TRBD2, the table's D call, matches the DNA was not checked. The CDR3 extends over 13 residues, inclusive of both ends. In germline, CDR1 is SGHTA, CDR2 FQGNSA. CDR3 amino acids: CASSRRQGPDGYT.

On this clonotype itself: The junction shows a germline mismatch at one end, possibly a read error. The chain uses TRBV5-1 and TRBJ1-4; D perhaps matches TRBD1 (6 bases). CDR3 size: 15 residues. CDR1 and CDR2 from the germline V gene are SGHRS and YFSETQ. CDR3 sequence: CASSPPGADNEKLFF. CDR3 in DNA: TGTGCCAGCAGCCCACCAGGGGCCGACAATGAAAAACTGTTTTTT.

About this clonotype: The CDR3 end shows no conserved phenylalanine or tryptophan, and so a read error is likely. No DNA is shown, since the ends of the CDR3 on it are uncertain; the CDR3 is the one TCRdb lists. The CDR3 region is CASSLDRQDYTFG. The rearrangement uses TRBV7-2 and TRBJ2-7; the listed D gene, TRBD2, was not tested against the DNA. Germline lookup yields CDR1 SGHTA and CDR2 FQGNSA. A total of 13 residues make up the CDR3, ends included.

This clonotype was seen repeatedly, ten times or more. In DNA, the CDR3 is TGTGCCAGCAGCCAAGGTCCCCAGGGACGGTATGGCTACACCTTC. Translation: CASSQGPQGRYGYTF. V usage is TRBV3-1 and J usage is TRBJ1-2; D is perhaps TRBD1 (5 bases). Trimming shortened V by 1 base and J by 5 bases, and 14 bases separated the two germline ends. Germline lookup yields CDR1 LGHDT and CDR2 YNNKEL (reference sequence). The CDR3 is made up of 15 amino acids.

This clonotype was detected many times. This chain connects TRBV5-4 to TRBJ2-3; TRBD1 aligns across 7 bases. The trim removed 2 bases at V and 4 bases at J, leaving 7 bases unmatched. The CDR3 has 15 residues. Germline V gene sequence: CDR1 SGHNT, CDR2 YYREEE (reference sequence). CDR3 sequence reads: CASSFRDRDPDTQYF. As DNA, the CDR3 is TGTGCCAGCAGCTTTCGCGACAGGGACCCAGATACGCAGTATTTT.

Details on this clonotype: At one end, the junction sequence differs from germline, possibly due to a read error. This rearrangement joins TRBV10-3 to TRBJ1-6, with D possibly being TRBD1 (5 bases). Germline lookup yields CDR1 ENHRY and CDR2 SYGVKD. This CDR3 has 12 amino acids. The CDR3 nucleotides read TGTGCCAGCAGTGCAGGGTCCTCACCCCTCCACTTT. This sequence encodes CASSAGSSPLHF.

This clonotype was seen at least ten times. The gene calls are TRBV5-1 and TRBJ2-5; D is unclear. The CDR3 runs 14 residues. Per the germline V gene, CDR1 is SGHRS and CDR2 is YFSETQ. V was clipped by 0 bases and J by 4 bases, with 10 bases between them. The chain's CDR3 is CASSLASPSETQYF. The CDR3 DNA reads TGCGCCAGCAGCTTGGCCTCCCCTTCAGAGACCCAGTACTTC.

Concerning this clonotype itself: Given the absence of the conserved phenylalanine or tryptophan at the CDR3 end, a read error is likely. This chain joins TRBV25-1 and TRBJ1-1, with D possibly being TRBD1 (5 bases). CDR1 is MGHDK and CDR2 is SYGVNS in the germline V gene. This CDR3 comprises 13 residues. The CDR3 nucleotides read TGTGCCAGCAATGAATTGCCAACAGGTGAAGCTTTCTCT. It specifies CASNELPTGEAFS.

The J gene is TRBJ2-6, the V gene TRBV5-1; the D gene is possibly TRBD1 (5 bases). Germline CDR1 is SGHRS and CDR2 is YFSETQ. The germline V and J ends were trimmed by 9 bases and 3 bases, with 22 bases remaining between them. The CDR3 totals 17 residues. This CDR3 reads CANCDSSYEHGANVLTF. The CDR3, as DNA: TGCGCCAACTGCGACAGCTCCTACGAGCATGGGGCCAACGTCCTGACTTTC.

A word on this clonotype: No conserved phenylalanine or tryptophan is present at the end of the CDR3, so a read error is the likely explanation. V and J are TRBV11-2 and TRBJ1-4; tentatively, D is TRBD1 (5 bases). Germline-derived CDR1 and CDR2 are SGHAT and FQNNGV. The CDR3 runs 16 residues. The CDR3 DNA is TGTGCCAGCAGCGACAGTCCACCGGCAACTGATGAAAAACTGTTTCTT. It codes for CASSDSPPATDEKLFL.

This clonotype has ten or more counts. This chain connects TRBV27 to TRBJ1-6; D gene ambiguous. The CDR3 loop spans 14 amino acids. The ends were cut back, 5 bases at V and 0 bases at J, with 5 bases in the middle. Germline V gene sequence: CDR1 MNHEY, CDR2 SMNVEV (reference sequence). This CDR3 reads CASSVSSYNSPLHF. As DNA, the CDR3 is TGTGCCAGCAGTGTTAGCTCCTATAATTCACCCCTCCACTTT.

The chain has TRBV20-1 and TRBJ1-2; D not certain. Trimming stripped 1 base from V and 6 bases from J, with 15 bases between. Germline CDR1 reads DFQATT; CDR2 reads SNEGSKA (reference sequence). This CDR3 has 14 amino acids. The CDR3 nucleotides are TGCAGTGCTAGAGCGGGAAGCAGACTTAATGGCTACACCTTC. Its translation: CSARAGSRLNGYTF.

Note on this clonotype: At one end the junction does not follow the germline gene, possibly because of a read error. The chain couples TRBV7-9 to TRBJ2-7, with D possibly TRBD2 on 7 matching bases. From germline, CDR1 is SEHNR and CDR2 FQNEAQ (reference sequence). CDR3 length: 14 residues. CDR3 nucleotides: TGTGCCAGCAGCTTAGCCCCCCGGGGGGCGTACGAGCAGTTC. This gives the protein CASSLAPRGAYEQF.

This clonotype was detected ten times or more. V usage is TRBV20-1 and J usage is TRBJ1-1; the D gene is possibly TRBD1 (5 bases). Looked up from germline, CDR1 is DFQATT and CDR2 is SNEGSKA (reference sequence). This CDR3 is built from 10 residues. The germline V and J ends were trimmed by 8 bases and 6 bases, with 10 bases remaining between them. CDR3 bases: TGCAGTCCGAGGGGTTCTGAAGCTTTCTTT. It specifies CSPRGSEAFF.

The chain uses TRBV2 and TRBJ1-4, with 11 bases identical to TRBD1. This CDR3 comprises 16 residues. Trimming at V came to 6 bases and at J to 7 bases, leaving 10 bases not matched to a gene. Germline-derived CDR1 and CDR2 are SNHLY and FYNNEI. The DNA for the CDR3 is TGTGCCAGCAGCCGCACCGGGACAGGGGGAGGTGAAAAACTGTTTTTT. Translating it yields CASSRTGTGGGEKLFF. The full variable domain, in which reference TRBV2 and TRBJ1-4 provide the parts outside the CDR3, is EPEVTQTPSHQVTQMGQEVILRCVPISNHLYFYWYRQILGQKVEFLVSFYNNEISEKSEIFDDQFSVERPDGSNFTLKIRSTKLEDSAMYFCASSRTGTGGGEKLFFGSGTQLSVL.

The genes are TRBV15 and TRBJ2-7, with TRBD1 matching over 9 bases. In germline, CDR1 is LNHNV, CDR2 YYDKDF (reference sequence). This CDR3 has 13 residues. V shed 1 base, J shed 11 bases, and the junction held 6 bases outside the gene matches. The CDR3 bases are TGTGCCACCAGCAGAGGGGGGACAGGGACGGAGTACTTC. Amino acid sequence: CATSRGGTGTEYF.

Many counts were recorded for this clonotype. The V gene is TRBV6-2 or TRBV6-3, the J gene TRBJ2-7; 8 nucleotides match TRBD1. The ends lost 1 base at V and 3 bases at J; junction bases unmatched: 2. Germline CDR1 reads MNHEY; CDR2 reads SVGEGT. The CDR3 spans 14 residues. The CDR3 nucleotides read TGTGCCAGCAGTTACTTACAGGGGGTCTACGAGCAGTACTTC. Translated, it gives CASSYLQGVYEQYF.

This clonotype came up a few times. One junction end does not reproduce the germline sequence, and a read error may be involved. This chain links TRBV5-1 with TRBJ2-6; unclear D gene. The CDR3 runs 16 residues. Germline V gives CDR1 SGHRS, CDR2 YFSETQ. CDR3 loop: CASSVSRFSGANVLTF. Here the CDR3 DNA reads TGTGCCAGCAGTGTGTCACGATTCTCTGGGGCCAACGTCCTGACTTTC.

The CDR3 DNA reads as TGTGCCAGCAGCGACGAGACAGGGGAAATCGCCTACAATGAGCAGTTCTTC. Its protein product is CASSDETGEIAYNEQFF. This chain joins TRBV7-3 and TRBJ2-1; 8 nucleotides align to TRBD1. Germline-derived CDR1 and CDR2 are SGHTA and FQGTGA. Unmatched junction bases numbered 11, after V lost 5 bases and J lost 2 bases. This CDR3 region has 17 residues. Drawing the rest from reference TRBV7-3 and TRBJ2-1, the complete variable domain is GAGVSQTPSNKVTEKGKYVELRCDPISGHTALYWYRQSLGQGPEFLIYFQGTGAADDSGLPNDRFFAVRPEGSVSTLKIQRTERGDSAVYLCASSDETGEIAYNEQFFGPGTRLTVL.

This clonotype has a count of ten or more. For the CDR3, the DNA is TGTGCCAGCAGCTCGTCAAGTGGTGGCGGGGGATGGGCCTACGAGCAGTACTTC. As protein: CASSSSSGGGGWAYEQYF. The chain employs TRBV6-5 and TRBJ2-7; 7 bases fit TRBD2. Germline-derived CDR1 and CDR2 are MNHEY and SVGAGI. This CDR3 spans 18 amino acids. V shed 6 bases, J shed 2 bases, and the junction held 19 bases outside the gene matches.

This clonotype was found once. One end of the junction varies from germline; a read error may be responsible. The genes are TRBV10-3 and TRBJ2-1, with 12 bases matching TRBD1. The J call may not be correct, given that the DNA end is closer to TRBJ2-7. From germline, CDR1 is ENHRY and CDR2 SYGVKD. The CDR3 consists of 17 residues. The CDR3, as DNA: TGTGCCATCTGTGAGTCGGCAGGGACAGGGGGCAGAAATGAGCAGTACTTC. Its protein is CAICESAGTGGRNEQYF.

CDR3 DNA sequence: TGTGCCAGCAGCGCTAACGCTAGGCCGGGACAGGGGAATGAAAAACTGTTTTTT. Residues: CASSANARPGQGNEKLFF. This rearrangement joins TRBV7-9 to TRBJ1-4, with TRBD1 matching 10 bases. CDR3 length equals 18 residues. Trimming at V came to 5 bases and at J to 5 bases, leaving 14 bases not matched to a gene. CDR1 SEHNR and CDR2 FQNEAQ come from the germline V gene (reference sequence).

The chain is built from TRBV10-3 and TRBJ2-2; D is unresolved. Germline CDR1 reads ENHRY; CDR2 reads SYGVKD. V lost 10 bases and J lost 7, with 13 bases in between. This CDR3 comprises 12 residues. In nucleotides, the CDR3 is TGTGCCAGCGCAGTGAGTGGCGGGGAGCTGTTTTTT. Translation: CASAVSGGELFF.

This clonotype was picked up many times. This chain links TRBV6-5 with TRBJ1-2; possible D gene TRBD1, 5 bases. Germline assignment: CDR1 MNHEY and CDR2 SVGAGI. Trimming stripped 7 bases from V and 5 bases from J, with 17 bases between. The length of the CDR3 is 14 residues. The CDR3 bases are TGTGCCAGCATTAGGGGCTGGGGGGAGTATGGCTACACCTTC. Encoded protein: CASIRGWGEYGYTF.

About this clonotype itself: It is likely a read error, because the conserved phenylalanine at the end of the CDR3 is missing. The limits of the CDR3 on the DNA are not certain, so only TCRdb's listed CDR3 is given. The gene calls are TRBV7-9 and TRBJ1-5. The CDR3 region is 13 residues in length, termini included. Looked up from germline, CDR1 is SEHNR and CDR2 is FQNEAQ (reference sequence). The CDR3 is CASGYGDTQYYEP.

This clonotype was seen a few times. A read error is possible here, since a much larger clone lies one base away. The genes are TRBV5-4 and TRBJ2-7; D is possibly TRBD2 (5 bases). V shed 2 bases and J shed 1 base, with 13 bases lying between them. CDR1 and CDR2 from the germline V gene are SGHNT and YYREEE (reference sequence). This CDR3 has 15 residues. The CDR3 bases are TGTGCCAGCAGCTTTCCCGGACTGATGTCCTACGAGCAGTACTTC. Protein: CASSFPGLMSYEQYF.

V gene TRBV7-2 combines with J gene TRBJ2-7; the D call may be TRBD1 or TRBD2 (6 bases each). Trimming stripped 6 bases from V and 5 bases from J, with 23 bases between. CDR1 is SGHTA and CDR2 is FQGNSA in the germline V gene. There are 16 residues in the CDR3. The CDR3 is CASSQMGGAGTDEQYF. Written as DNA, the CDR3 is TGTGCCAGCAGTCAAATGGGGGGCGCGGGTACCGACGAGCAGTACTTC.

Worth noting for this clonotype: Sequence at one end of the junction differs from germline and may be a read error. This chain links TRBV20-1 with TRBJ1-4; D gene unclear. Germline assignment: CDR1 DFQATT and CDR2 SNEGSKA (reference sequence). CDR3 length: 12 amino acids. The CDR3 sequence is CSAVTYNETLFF. As DNA, the CDR3 is TGCAGCGCCGTAACTTACAATGAAACACTGTTTTTT.